A single sample gave rise to the 8 T cell receptor beta chains below, sequenced in a study of shared clonotypes between healthy human individuals. Sequencing used immunoSEQ multiplex PCR; TCRdb keeps in-frame clones, though not all of them. This sample has under 600,000 clones, with just over 75% found just once. The source material was PBMCs. These receptors all stem from a woman in her forties in good health. Some clones in this sample may be carry-over from other donors' samples.

V gene TRBV7-9 combines with J gene TRBJ1-2, with 8 bases aligning to TRBD1. The CDR3 is made up of 18 amino acids. V shed 5 bases, J shed 5 bases, and the junction held 19 bases outside the gene matches. The germline gives CDR1 SEHNR, CDR2 FQNEAQ (reference sequence). CDR3 DNA sequence: TGTGCCAGCAGCATTGACCGGGACAGGAAAACCAGGCGGTATGGCTACACCTTC. It encodes CASSIDRDRKTRRYGYTF.

This chain links TRBV6-6 with TRBJ2-2; D remains ambiguous. The V gene lost 2 bases and the J gene lost 6 bases, with 7 bases spanning the gap. Germline-derived CDR1 and CDR2 are MNHNY and SVGAGI (reference sequence). This CDR3 spans 13 amino acids. The CDR3: CASSYVGPGELFF. Written as DNA, the CDR3 is TGTGCCAGCAGTTACGTGGGTCCCGGGGAGCTGTTTTTT.

The J gene is TRBJ2-5, the V gene TRBV28, with 11 positions matching TRBD2. The J call may be faulty, since TRBJ2-7 better matches the DNA end. The CDR3 runs to 14 residues. Looked up from germline, CDR1 is MDHEN and CDR2 is SYDVKM. The CDR3 here is CASSIPSGRNEQYF. DNA of the CDR3: TGTGCCAGCAGTATACCTAGCGGGAGGAACGAGCAGTACTTC.

CDR3 loop: CASISEGGGEQYF. Here the CDR3 DNA reads TGTGCCAGCATCTCTGAGGGAGGGGGCGAGCAGTACTTC. The chain couples TRBV6-5 to TRBJ2-7; TRBD2 is a possible D gene (7 bases). This CDR3 has 13 residues. Trimming pared 7 bases from V and 6 bases from J, leaving 16 bases between. CDR1 is MNHEY, CDR2 SVGAGI, per germline.

This clone was observed a few times. The V gene is TRBV5-5, the J gene TRBJ1-4; no definite D call. Germline V gene lookup returns CDR1 SGHKS and CDR2 YYEKEE (reference sequence). CDR3 length equals 13 residues. Trimming shortened V by 4 bases and J by 7 bases, and 11 bases separated the two germline ends. The CDR3 reads CASSRNGGEKLFF. The CDR3 DNA follows: TGTGCCAGCAGCAGGAATGGTGGTGAAAAACTGTTTTTT.

The CDR3 sequence: CASSPRGTAYEQYF. CDR3 bases: TGTGCCAGCAGCCCCCGTGGGACAGCGTACGAGCAGTACTTC. This chain uses TRBV7-3 with TRBJ2-7; 7 bases map to TRBD1. Germline CDR1 SGHTA, CDR2 FQGTGA. The CDR3 length is 14 residues. The V gene end was trimmed by 5 bases and the J gene end by 4 bases; junction bases not matched to a gene: 8.

This clone was detected a few times. V usage is TRBV18 and J usage is TRBJ2-3, with TRBD1 matching over 10 bases. Losses at the gene ends were 3 bases for V and 8 bases for J; bases not matched to a gene: 11. This CDR3 contains 16 residues. From germline, CDR1 is KGHSH and CDR2 LQKENI. Written as DNA, the CDR3 is TGTGCCAGCTCACCGCAATTCGACAGGGGGCTGTCTACGCAGTATTTT. Translated, it gives CASSPQFDRGLSTQYF.

Remarks on this clone: Relative to the germline gene, one junction end is altered; a read error may explain this. This chain links TRBV7-2 with TRBJ1-5; TRBD1 might be the D (6 bases). The V gene's germline CDR1 is SGHTA and CDR2 FQGNSA. The CDR3 has 15 residues. The chain's CDR3 is CASSLGGVGNQPQHF. The CDR3, as DNA: TGTGCCAGTAGCTTAGGGGGTGTGGGCAATCAGCCCCAGCATTTT.